The entry below gives a single T cell receptor (beta chain) sequence along with its context. The antigen is not known. Use of 60 Vbeta and 13 Jbeta primers characterized the PCR. Assay: immunoSEQ multiplex PCR; the TCRdb copy retains only in-frame clones and omits some. This sample has some 170,000 clones, with around 90% found just once. The data belong to a study of cytomegalovirus exposure and HLA in healthy donors. Study-level findings and limits: A later analysis reportedly identified an Asian-associated ancestry cluster as carrying fewer N-insertions than the approximately 710-donor mean. A later analysis found TCR association rates differed by HLA locus, highest for DRB1 and lowest for HLA-C. CMV serostatus was the sole immune exposure data available.

Germline-derived CDR1 and CDR2 are LNHDA and SQIVND (reference sequence). The CDR3 is made up of 15 amino acids. J lost 1 base, V lost 5 bases, and 3 bases had no gene match. The chain carries TRBV19 and TRBJ1-5; TRBD1 matches at 9 bases. Specimen: PBMCs. This receptor was taken from a woman aged 25 to 39 in good health and CMV-seronegative. The chain's CDR3 is CASSLGTGSNQPQHF. The CDR3 DNA is TGTGCCAGTAGTCTCGGGACAGGGAGCAATCAGCCCCAGCATTTT.